These 9 T cell receptor beta chains share one sample of origin, sequenced in a study of T-cell memory formation after mild COVID-19. TCRdb called the 5' RACE reads again in MiXCR, with one record for every CDR3 protein. Among about 140,000 distinct CDR3 sequences listed, 14% were seen once. The sample taken for sequencing was PBMCs or a T cell subset sorted from them (not recorded which). Receptor source: an adult woman who had mild COVID-19 (a few samples of this study predate the infection). Cell type and time point are not known.

This clonotype turned up a few times. This rearrangement joins TRBV5-4 to TRBJ1-1; maybe TRBD1 (6 bases). Trimming stripped 3 bases from V and 0 bases from J, with 12 bases between. Germline lookup yields CDR1 SGHNT and CDR2 YYREEE (reference sequence). The CDR3 has 15 residues. CDR3 sequence reads: CASSSGERMNTEAFF. CDR3 coding DNA: TGTGCCAGCAGCTCAGGGGAGAGGATGAACACTGAAGCTTTCTTT. Supplemented by reference TRBV5-4 and TRBJ1-1, the full variable domain reads ETGVTQSPTHLIKTRGQQVTLRCSSQSGHNTVSWYQQALGQGPQFIFQYYREEENGRGNFPPRFSGLQFPNYSSELNVNALELDDSALYLCASSSGERMNTEAFFGQGTRLTVV.

This clonotype has a handful of counts. This chain connects TRBV7-3 to TRBJ2-1; D is uncertain. Trimming removed 6 bases from V and 6 bases from J, with 9 bases in between. Germline V lookup: CDR1 SGHTA, CDR2 FQGTGA. The CDR3 is 12 amino acids. The CDR3 region has the DNA TGTGCCAGCAGAGGTTTCAGCAATGAGCAGTTCTTC. This translates into CASRGFSNEQFF.

This clonotype was seen many times. V is TRBV7-3 and J is TRBJ2-1, with D possibly TRBD2 on 6 matching bases. V shed 5 bases and J shed 8 bases, with 19 bases lying between them. The CDR3 consists of 15 residues. The germline V gene encodes CDR1 SGHTA and CDR2 FQGTGA. CDR3 nucleotides: TGTGCCAGCAGCATAAACGGGGGATTTAGCTATGAGCAGTTCTTC. It encodes CASSINGGFSYEQFF.

This rearrangement joins TRBV4-1 to TRBJ2-7, with D hard to call. Trimming removed 1 base at V and 0 bases at J, with 10 bases between. The germline V gene encodes CDR1 MGHRA and CDR2 YSYEKL. The CDR3 loop spans 15 amino acids. The CDR3, as DNA: TGCGCCAGCAGCCAAGGGCACAGTTTCTCCTACGAGCAGTACTTC. It encodes CASSQGHSFSYEQYF.

This clonotype was detected ten times or more. The chain couples TRBV7-8 to TRBJ2-7, with D perhaps TRBD1 or TRBD2 (5 bases each). The CDR3 runs 16 residues. Looked up from germline, CDR1 is SGHVS and CDR2 is FQNEAQ. Trimming took off 0 bases at V and 2 bases at J, with 14 bases between the two ends. The CDR3 spells CASSLALRGDPYEQYF. As DNA, the CDR3 is TGTGCCAGCAGCTTAGCATTGAGAGGGGACCCCTACGAGCAGTACTTC.

The V and J genes are TRBV25-1 and TRBJ2-6; the D is unclear. The germline V gene has CDR1 MGHDK and CDR2 SYGVNS. This CDR3 region has 14 residues. Trimming cost V 2 bases and J 2 bases, with 4 bases left between them. CDR3 loop: CASSEAAGANVLTF. CDR3 DNA: TGTGCCAGCAGTGAAGCTGCTGGGGCCAACGTCCTGACTTTC.

This clonotype was seen more than once but under ten times. The chain employs TRBV9 and TRBJ2-7; D gene uncertain. V lost 3 bases and J 0 bases, leaving 16 bases between the germline ends. Germline CDR1 and CDR2: SGDLS and YYNGEE. The CDR3 contains 16 residues. CDR3 sequence reads: CASSASGARSSYEQYF. CDR3 DNA: TGTGCCAGCAGCGCATCAGGCGCAAGAAGCTCCTACGAGCAGTACTTC.

J is TRBJ1-1 and V is TRBV20-1; the match to TRBD1 covers 9 bases. The junction had 17 bases not matched to a gene; V was cut back by 0 bases and J by 6 bases. Germline values: CDR1 DFQATT, CDR2 SNEGSKA (reference sequence). This CDR3 comprises 18 residues. The CDR3 spells CSARDNVDRGTRVAEAFF. DNA of the CDR3: TGCAGTGCTAGAGATAACGTCGACAGGGGGACGAGGGTGGCTGAAGCTTTCTTT.

The rearrangement uses TRBV12-5 and TRBJ1-1; D call uncertain. This CDR3 is built from 15 residues. Trimming pared 0 bases from V and 5 bases from J, leaving 13 bases between. The germline V gene has CDR1 LGHNT and CDR2 FRNRAP. CDR3 sequence: CASGLVHEGSTEAFF. The CDR3 nucleotides read TGTGCTAGTGGTTTGGTACATGAGGGTTCGACTGAAGCTTTCTTT.